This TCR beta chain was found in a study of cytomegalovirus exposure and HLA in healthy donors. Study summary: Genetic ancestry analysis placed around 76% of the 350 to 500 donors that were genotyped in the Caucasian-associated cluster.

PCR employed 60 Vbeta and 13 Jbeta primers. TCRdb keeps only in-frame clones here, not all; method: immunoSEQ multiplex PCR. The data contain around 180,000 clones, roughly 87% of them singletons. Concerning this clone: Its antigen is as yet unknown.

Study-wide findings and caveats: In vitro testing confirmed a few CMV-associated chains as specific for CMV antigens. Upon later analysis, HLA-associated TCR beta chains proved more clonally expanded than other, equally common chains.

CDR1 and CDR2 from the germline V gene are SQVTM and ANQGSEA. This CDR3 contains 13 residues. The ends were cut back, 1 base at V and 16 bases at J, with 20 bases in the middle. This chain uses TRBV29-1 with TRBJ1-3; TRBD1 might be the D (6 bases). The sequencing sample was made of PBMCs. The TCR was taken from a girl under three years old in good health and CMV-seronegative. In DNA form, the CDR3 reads TGCAGCGTTGAAGGGGACACCGCCTTTAATATGTATTTT. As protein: CSVEGDTAFNMYF.